This T cell receptor (beta chain) was recorded in a study of cytomegalovirus exposure and HLA in healthy donors (dated 2017 in TCRdb). Concerning the study at large: An earlier analysis of roughly 630 of the donors reported 250 to 300 Gb of sequence data and some 120 million unique TCR beta sequences from 150 million to 200 million T cells. Roughly 320 gigabases of sequencing data and around 90 million unique TCR sequences made up an early release that covered some 640 HLA-typed donors. Of the roughly 400 genotyped donors, 81% were placed in the genetic ancestry cluster associated with self-reported Caucasian donors. The aim of the study was to test whether cataloging public T cell receptors could identify signatures of past pathogen exposure. The study used immunosequencing to profile the T cell repertoires of several hundred subjects and linked those repertoires to cytomegalovirus serostatus. A separate validation cohort of approximately 120 different subjects was used in addition to the roughly 700-subject first cohort. The study combined high-throughput TCR immunosequencing, statistical association of individual TCRs with disease status, and machine learning to predict cytomegalovirus infection status. A later analysis re-analyzed previously published TCR beta repertoires from hundreds of donors and added high-resolution HLA genotyping to study TCR occurrence patterns. Rather than using new phenotypic data, the later analysis identified candidate immune exposures from TCR beta sequences and from how often those sequences occurred across donors. An earlier analysis of fewer than 700 of the donors applied high-throughput TCR beta sequencing to assess whether each TCR beta V gene segment acted as functional or pseudogenic. Alongside the repertoire data, information on donor age, sex, ethnicity and CMV serostatus was compiled. A later genetic analysis took genome-wide SNP genotypes for about 55% of the 666 donors and used that subset as a discovery cohort. Every repertoire in the discovery cohort had been generated on one and the same sequencing platform. Class I and class II HLA loci were covered by the typing at four-digit resolution. Typing coverage varied by locus: about 620-630 donors for A, B, C, DRB1 and DQB1; more than 500 for DQA1; 600 to 610 for DPA1; about 450 for DPB1. Because of strong linkage in the cohort, roughly five DR-DQ haplotypes were treated as single units for association and clustering. Among some 400 genotyped donors of the cohort, an average of approximately 230,000 unique TCR beta nucleotide sequences were sequenced per donor, roughly a sixth of them non-productive. Study-wide conclusions, independent of this receptor: Three of the identified cytomegalovirus-associated TCR beta chains were confirmed in vitro to be specific for cytomegalovirus antigens. A further reported finding was that TCR beta sequences accurately predicted the HLA-A and HLA-B alleles for most subjects in the first cohort. The authors suggested that the approach could potentially be extended to other disease states and immunological phenotypes. In an earlier analysis of 450 to 750 of the donors, most TCR beta V segments appeared in productive rearrangements about 87% or about 30% of the time, broadly matching IMGT annotations. The only immune exposure information available for the cohort was CMV serostatus. V-gene and J-gene trimming of TCR beta chains was associated with a missense DCLRE1C variant in a later genetic analysis, and the association was replicated in an independent cohort. The study listed 150 to 200 TCR beta chains as associated with cytomegalovirus. Cytomegalovirus status was reported to be diagnosed by the classifier with high specificity and sensitivity in both the original and validation cohorts. In a later genetic analysis, fewer N-insertions in productive TCRs were reported among donors in an Asian-associated ancestry cluster than the roughly 700-donor mean. The presence/absence analyses assumed that sequencing depth was roughly uniform across donors, and that assumption may not be true. While some public TCRs were present in many individuals, most TCR sequences turned up only very rarely across donors. In a later analysis, TCR association rates were found to vary across HLA loci, with the most associated TCRs seen for DRB1 alleles and the fewest for HLA-C alleles. A cluster of highly shared sequence variants was judged likely to be a technical artifact of the sequencing pipeline. Most CMV-associated TCR beta chains appeared to be HLA-restricted in a later analysis, and the HLA associations seemed to be driven largely by CMV exposure. In this cohort, only TCR beta chains were sequenced, and detectable features were limited by the absence of alpha or paired-chain data. Because some donors lacked HLA typing at each locus, the association tests relied only on the typed subset. A later analysis found that HLA-associated TCR beta chains were more clonally expanded and had lower generation probabilities than equally common non-associated chains. The earlier analysis of some 560 of the donors excluded some 16 rarely observed V segments, including chromosome 9 orphons, because counts were too low. The 87-base-pair reads could not distinguish some IMGT-functional V segments, including TRBV6-2 and TRBV6-3, so those segments were excluded. Several of the top co-occurrence clusters appeared to be linked to parvovirus B19, influenza, CMV and Epstein-Barr virus, according to a later analysis. In a later analysis, 16,951 TCR beta sequences were associated with specific HLA alleles at a false discovery rate of 0.05. Strong co-occurrence of HLA alleles, especially DR and DQ, made assigning TCR associations to individual alleles difficult. Linkage disequilibrium might explain the correlated functional status among segregating V segments, but an unknown experimental factor could not be excluded.

On this clone: Which antigen it targets is not known. Base qualities are not at hand, and no much larger clone is one base apart. The identical CDR3 is also encoded by other nucleotide sequences in the sample.

The germline V gene yields SQVTM for CDR1 and ANQGSEA for CDR2. Counted from cysteine to phenylalanine, this CDR3 has 12 amino acids. The retained sequence is limited to the CDR3, 36 bases, with the frame set at the first base. V is pruned by 4 bases and J by 2 bases, leaving 1 base of the junction without a gene match. The receptor library was made with the immunoSEQ multiplex PCR assay. The multiplex PCR relied on a mix of 60 forward primers for TCR Vbeta segments and 13 reverse primers for TCR Jbeta segments. The CDR3 region of rearranged TCR beta genes was amplified from genomic DNA by a multiplex PCR assay. The amplified TCR beta libraries were sequenced on the Illumina HiSeq System as 87-base-pair reads. As for the authors' bioinformatics: A later analysis tallied around 82 million unique TCR beta chains across the 666 repertoires, and about 10 million of those chains were shared by two or more donors. Raw reads were error-corrected and collapsed into unique sequences with a nearest-neighbor algorithm that merged closely related sequences to remove PCR and sequencing errors. V, D and J gene segments were assigned by aligning CDR3 sequences to IMGT reference sequences. For a sequence to be retained, a match of at least six nucleotides was required to both a V gene segment and a J gene segment. Rearrangements were called productive when the CDR3 lacked stop codons and stayed in frame with V and J; all others were non-productive. Following IMGT convention, CDR3 was defined as the stretch from the second conserved V-encoded cysteine to the conserved J-encoded phenylalanine. Sequences without an unambiguous match to a single V gene segment were excluded from the earlier analysis of 450 to 750 of the donors. In an earlier analysis of several hundred of the donors, V segments were called functional above 56.7% productive rearrangements and were called segregating when the between-donor standard deviation exceeded 5%. A statistical classification framework was built to diagnose cytomegalovirus status from the catalog of TCR beta chain sequences. In a later analysis, TCR nucleotide sequences were compared against IMGT/GENE-DB human TR gene sequences so that V and J genes could be assigned. A later analysis assigned CDR3 sequences and most-parsimonious VDJ recombination scenarios with the TCRdist pipeline. A later analysis defined each TCR beta chain by its CDR3 amino acid sequence plus V-gene family, and excluded reads lacking a unique V-gene family. In a later analysis, approximately 590 highly shared, low-generation-probability nucleotide sequences were removed to address suspected cross-contamination and a sequencing artifact. In a later analysis, a clonal expansion index for each public chain was calculated from normalized within-repertoire ranks of inferred template counts. A later analysis computed generation probabilities with a VDJ recombination model fitted to out-of-frame rearrangements, and checked the results against IGoR. Hypergeometric tests were used in a later analysis to score TCR-TCR, TCR-HLA and TCR-CMV co-occurrence, with a repertoire-size bias correction applied to the TCR pairs. A later analysis estimated false discovery rates by permuting HLA or CMV assignments 20 times. In a later analysis, co-occurring TCRs were grouped with DBSCAN, and TCRdist sequence similarity was added when clustering was performed within HLA-allele-positive subsets. Repertoires with fewer than 30,000 or more than 120,000 public chains, plus five repertoires with anomalous nucleotide sharing, were excluded from co-occurrence clustering. Held by TCRdb, this immuneACCESS table contains in-frame sequences only and omits some clones. Under half of the omission traces to an unresolved V gene where checked; the cause of the rest is unknown. V and J calls and clone size are copied from that table; D and trimming were computed from the DNA. Recorded for this sample are 150,000 to 200,000 clones; almost 80% of them occurred a single time. About 0.91% of the sample lies in the top ten.

In total, roughly 670 healthy bone marrow donors made up the cohort. Cohort members were all nominally healthy when sampled, although unrecorded immune exposures were likely present. The donor was CMV seropositive and was included in the group of 289 seropositive cohort members. Every donor gave a peripheral blood sample, and the peripheral blood mononuclear cells from that sample were used for TCR beta sequencing. The Qiagen DNeasy Blood Extraction Kit was used to extract genomic DNA from the blood cell samples. This TCR was sampled from a woman between 45 and 65 years old in good health and CMV-seropositive. The sample consisted of PBMCs. In this chain, TRBV29-1 is recombined with TRBJ1-1; 7 junctional bases match TRBD1. Here is the DNA: TGCAGCGTTGGAGGGGGCAACACTGAAGCTTTCTTT. Translated, this gives CSVGGGNTEAFF.